The rows below give T cell receptor beta chains drawn from one sample of a study of cytomegalovirus exposure and HLA in healthy donors. This table comes from immunoSEQ multiplex PCR, and its TCRdb copy is limited to in-frame clones, with some not included. The table lists more than 150,000 clones, around three quarters of them singletons. Material for sequencing was PBMCs. Every receptor here comes from a woman aged 45-60 years in good health and CMV-seropositive. Both conserved end residues are part of each CDR3. D genes are given only for firm matches. Clone size is not always given. Where it is, it says once, few, many or a class for expanded clones.

J | size | V | D | DNA | CDR3
TRBJ1-3 | once | TRBV7-2 | - | TGTGCCAGCAGCTCGAGGGACTCCCTGGGGATCTCTGGAAACACCATATATTTT | CASSSRDSLGISGNTIYF
TRBJ1-5 | - | TRBV28 | - | TGTGCCAGCAGACGACAGGAGCATCAGCCCCAGCATTTT | CASRRQEHQPQHF
TRBJ1-2 | - | TRBV19 | TRBD1 | TGTGCCAGTAGGATACAGGGGGCGGAGAGAGGCTACACCTTC | CASRIQGAERGYTF
TRBJ1-6 | - | TRBV5-1 | - | TGCGCCAGCAGCTCGAATTCCAGGGGCGCGGGTAATTCACCCCTCCACTTT | CASSSNSRGAGNSPLHF
TRBJ2-1 | - | TRBV2 | TRBD2 | TGTGCCAGCAGGACTAGCGGCTCCTACAATGAGCAGTTCTTC | CASRTSGSYNEQFF
TRBJ1-2 | - | TRBV7-3 | - | TGTGCCAGCAGCTTAAGGCGGGGTGATGGCTACACCTTC | CASSLRRGDGYTF
TRBJ2-7 | - | TRBV11-3 | - | TGTGCCAGCAGCCCCGGTTCGTCCGAGCAGTACTTC | CASSPGSSEQYF
TRBJ2-1 | - | TRBV9 | TRBD2 | TGTGCCAGCAGCGTAGCAGCGGGGGGTGGTAATGAGCAGTTCTTC | CASSVAAGGGNEQFF
TRBJ1-6 | - | TRBV27 | - | TGTGCCAGCAGTTTAAGGGGTAAAGGATCACCCCTCCACTTT | CASSLRGKGSPLHF
TRBJ2-1 | - | TRBV15 | - | TGTGCCACCAGTTTAGCCGGGACAAGATGGTATGAGCAGTTCTTC | CATSLAGTRWYEQFF
TRBJ2-7 | few | TRBV7-9 | TRBD1 | TGTGCCAGCAGCAAACGGGACAGAGAATACGAGCAGTACTTC | CASSKRDREYEQYF
TRBJ2-3 | - | TRBV27 | - | TGTGCCAGCAGTCCCTTTCCGGACTCGCCCGTGGATACGCAGTATTTT | CASSPFPDSPVDTQYF
TRBJ2-7 | - | TRBV18 | - | TGTGCCAGCTCACCAGTCGCTAGCGTCCGGTACGAGCAGTACTTC | CASSPVASVRYEQYF
TRBJ1-1 | - | TRBV7-2 | - | TGTGCCAGCAGCTTAGGTGGGGGACTCACTGAAGCTTTCTTT | CASSLGGGLTEAFF
TRBJ1-1 | few | TRBV4-3 | - | TGCGCCAGCAGCCAAGATCCCGACCGGGACTTAAAAGCTTTCTTT | CASSQDPDRDLKAFF
TRBJ2-3 | once | TRBV7-9 | - | TGTGCCAGCAGCCGTACAGGGCCCACAGATACGCAGTATTTT | CASSRTGPTDTQYF
TRBJ2-1 | - | TRBV6-1 | TRBD2 | TGTGCCAGCAGTCGGGAGGGCGGCAGTGAGCAGTTCTTC | CASSREGGSEQFF
TRBJ1-1 | - | TRBV30 | - | TGTGCCTGGATTAGGAACACTGAAGCTTTCTTT | CAWIRNTEAFF
TRBJ1-1 | few | TRBV11-2 | TRBD1 | TGTGCCAGCAGCTTGTTTAAATTGAGGGACAGATGGAACACTGAAGCTTTCTTT | CASSLFKLRDRWNTEAFF
TRBJ2-1 | - | TRBV7-9 | TRBD1 | TGTTCCAGCAGAGAATCCGGGACAGAGCCCGACAATGAGCAGTTCTTC | CSSRESGTEPDNEQFF
TRBJ2-5 | - | TRBV7-9 | - | TGTGCCAGCAGCCCCTGGACAGCCCGCCAAGAGACCCAGTACTTC | CASSPWTARQETQYF
TRBJ2-3 | - | TRBV28 | TRBD1 | TGTGCCAGCAGTTCTACGGGACAGGGTCTCCAGGATACGCAGTATTTT | CASSSTGQGLQDTQYF
TRBJ1-5 | - | TRBV18 | - | TGTGCCAGCTCACAGCTTCGGGGACAAAATCAGCCCCAGCATTTT | CASSQLRGQNQPQHF
TRBJ1-2 | - | TRBV28 | - | TGTGCCAGCAGCCCAGGGGTCTATGGCTACACCTTC | CASSPGVYGYTF
TRBJ2-7 | once | TRBV6-6 | - | TGTGCCAGCAGCAAAGACAGGACCTACGAGCAGTACTTC | CASSKDRTYEQYF
TRBJ1-1 | - | TRBV10-3 | TRBD1 | TGTGCCATCAGCGGACAGGGAGGGACTGAAGCCTTCTTT | CAISGQGGTEAFF
TRBJ2-1 | - | TRBV9 | TRBD2 | TGTGCCAGCAGCCCAAGCGGGATGAGTAATGAGCAGTTCTTC | CASSPSGMSNEQFF
TRBJ2-1 | - | TRBV19 | - | TGTGCCAGTAGTATGAGTAGCACTGAGCAGTTCTTC | CASSMSSTEQFF
TRBJ1-4 | - | TRBV7-9 | TRBD1 | TGTGCCAGCAGCCTTGACAGGGGGTCGAATGAAAAACTGTTTTTT | CASSLDRGSNEKLFF
TRBJ2-6 | - | TRBV15 | - | TGTGCCACCAGCAGAGCGGGCCCGGCGGGAGGGGCCAACGTCCTGACTTTC | CATSRAGPAGGANVLTF
TRBJ1-5 | once | TRBV10-3 | TRBD1 | TGTGCCATCAGTGACTCCGGGACAGGCAATCAGCCCCAGCATTTT | CAISDSGTGNQPQHF
TRBJ1-2 | - | TRBV7-9 | TRBD1 | TGTTCCAGCAGCCTTAGAGATACCGGGACAGGGGGCAACGGCTACACCTTC | CSSSLRDTGTGGNGYTF
TRBJ2-5 | once | TRBV6-5 | - | TGTGCCAGCAGTTCACACGACCAAGAGACCCAGTACTTC | CASSSHDQETQYF
TRBJ2-7 | - | TRBV11-2 | - | TGTGCCAGCAGCTTAGATCTACAGGGATTAGGCGAGCAGTACTTC | CASSLDLQGLGEQYF
TRBJ2-3 | - | TRBV7-2 | - | TGTGCCAGCAGCTTAGGAACAGGGCGGACAGATACGCAGTATTTT | CASSLGTGRTDTQYF
TRBJ1-1 | - | TRBV6-5 | - | TGTGCCAGCAGTTACGGAGGGCGCCGGAGAGCTTTCTTT | CASSYGGRRRAFF
TRBJ2-5 | - | TRBV4-2 | - | TGTGCCAGCAGCCAAGACCCACAAATCCAAGAGACCCAGTACTTC | CASSQDPQIQETQYF
TRBJ2-5 | - | TRBV19 | TRBD2 | TGTGCCAGTAGTATAGGAGGCTGGAGTCGGGAGGAGCAGTACTTC | CASSIGGWSREEQYF
TRBJ1-4 | - | TRBV11-2 | - | TGTGCCAGCAGCTCAGAACTTACAGGTGCAACTAATGAAAAACTGTTTTTT | CASSSELTGATNEKLFF
TRBJ2-1 | once | TRBV4-2 | TRBD2 | TGTGCCAGCAGCCAAGTCGGGGGGGTTTCGAATGAGCAGTTCTTC | CASSQVGGVSNEQFF
TRBJ2-4 | few | TRBV5-4 | TRBD1 | TGTGCCAGCAGCCCCGAAAGACAGGGGAGCAACATTCAGTACTTC | CASSPERQGSNIQYF
TRBJ2-2 | - | TRBV7-3 | - | TGTGCCAGCAGCTTACCAGACACCGGGGAGCTGTTTTTT | CASSLPDTGELFF
TRBJ2-5 | - | TRBV7-6 | TRBD1 | TGTGCCAGCAGCTTAGGTGGGACAGCCAAAGAGACCCAGTACTTC | CASSLGGTAKETQYF
TRBJ2-7 | - | TRBV25-1 | TRBD2 | TGTGCCAGCAGTGGAGGACTAGCGGTCTACGAGCAGTACTTC | CASSGGLAVYEQYF
TRBJ1-5 | - | TRBV19 | - | TGTGCCAGTAGTATCCCGGGGGGAGGTCAGCCCCAGCATTTT | CASSIPGGGQPQHF
TRBJ2-7 | - | TRBV2 | - | TGTGCCAGCAGCTTGGACAGCGATTTCTACTACGAGCAGTACTTC | CASSLDSDFYYEQYF
TRBJ1-3 | - | TRBV9 | TRBD1 | TGTGCCAGCAGCGTAGGTGGACAGGGTTCAGGAAACACCATATATTTT | CASSVGGQGSGNTIYF